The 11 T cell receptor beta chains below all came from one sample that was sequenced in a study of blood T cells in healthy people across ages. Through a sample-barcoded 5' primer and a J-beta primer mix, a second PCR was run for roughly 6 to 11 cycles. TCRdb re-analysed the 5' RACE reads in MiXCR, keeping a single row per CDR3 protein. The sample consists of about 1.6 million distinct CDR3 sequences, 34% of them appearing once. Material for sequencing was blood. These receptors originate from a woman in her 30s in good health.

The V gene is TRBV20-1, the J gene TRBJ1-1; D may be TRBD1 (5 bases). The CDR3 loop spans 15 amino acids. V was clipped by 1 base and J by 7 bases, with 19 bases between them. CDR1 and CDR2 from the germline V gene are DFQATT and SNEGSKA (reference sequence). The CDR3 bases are TGCAGTGCTAGAGTCTTTGCGGCCACGGGGGATGAAGCTTTCTTT. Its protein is CSARVFAATGDEAFF.

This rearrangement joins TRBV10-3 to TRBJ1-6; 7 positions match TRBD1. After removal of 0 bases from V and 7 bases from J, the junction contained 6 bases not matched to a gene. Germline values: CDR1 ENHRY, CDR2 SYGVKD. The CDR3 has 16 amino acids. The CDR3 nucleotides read TGTGCCATCAGTGAGTCGGGGACAGTCGCCAATTCACCCCTCCACTTT. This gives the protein CAISESGTVANSPLHF.

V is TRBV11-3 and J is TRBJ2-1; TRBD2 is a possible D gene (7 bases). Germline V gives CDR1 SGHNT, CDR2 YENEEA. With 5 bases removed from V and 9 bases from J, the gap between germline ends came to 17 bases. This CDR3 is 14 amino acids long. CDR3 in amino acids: CASSPGGRVGEQFF. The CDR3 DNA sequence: TGTGCCAGCAGCCCGGGGGGCAGGGTCGGTGAGCAGTTCTTC.

CDR3 sequence reads: CASSYRGQPSNYGYTF. CDR3 DNA sequence: TGTGCCAGCAGTTACCGGGGACAGCCTTCTAACTATGGCTACACCTTC. This chain links TRBV6-5 with TRBJ1-2; 7 bases match TRBD1. Germline-derived CDR1 and CDR2 are MNHEY and SVGAGI. This CDR3 is 16 amino acids long. Trimming at V came to 2 bases and at J to 0 bases, leaving 6 bases not matched to a gene.

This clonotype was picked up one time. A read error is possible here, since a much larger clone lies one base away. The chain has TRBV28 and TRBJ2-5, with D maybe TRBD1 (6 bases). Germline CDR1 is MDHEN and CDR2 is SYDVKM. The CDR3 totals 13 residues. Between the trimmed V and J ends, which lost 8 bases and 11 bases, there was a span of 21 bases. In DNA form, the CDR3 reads TGTGCCAGCGGCCAGGGGCGCGTAAATGAGCAGTACTTC. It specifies CASGQGRVNEQYF.

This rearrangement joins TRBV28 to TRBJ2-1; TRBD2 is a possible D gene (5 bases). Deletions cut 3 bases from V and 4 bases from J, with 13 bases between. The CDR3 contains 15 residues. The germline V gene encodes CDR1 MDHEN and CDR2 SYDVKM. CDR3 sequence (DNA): TGTGCCAGCAGTTTGTGGACTGGCGGGTACAATGAGCAGTTCTTC. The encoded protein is CASSLWTGGYNEQFF.

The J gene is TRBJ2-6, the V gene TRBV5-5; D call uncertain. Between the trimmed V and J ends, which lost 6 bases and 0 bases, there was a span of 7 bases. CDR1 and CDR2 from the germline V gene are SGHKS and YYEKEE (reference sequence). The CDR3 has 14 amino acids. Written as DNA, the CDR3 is TGTGCCAGCACCCTATACTCTGGGGCCAACGTCCTGACTTTC. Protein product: CASTLYSGANVLTF.

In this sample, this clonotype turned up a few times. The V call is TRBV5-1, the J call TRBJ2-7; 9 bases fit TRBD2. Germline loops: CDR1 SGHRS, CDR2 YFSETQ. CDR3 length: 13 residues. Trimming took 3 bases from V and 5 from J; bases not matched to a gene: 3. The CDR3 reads CASSSAGGDEQYF. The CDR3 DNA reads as TGCGCCAGCAGCTCCGCGGGAGGGGACGAGCAGTACTTC.

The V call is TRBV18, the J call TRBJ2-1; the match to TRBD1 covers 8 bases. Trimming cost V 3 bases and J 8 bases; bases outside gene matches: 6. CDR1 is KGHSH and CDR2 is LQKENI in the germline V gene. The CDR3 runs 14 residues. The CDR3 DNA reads TGTGCCAGCTCACCGGACAGGGCTGCAGATGAGCAGTTCTTC. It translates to CASSPDRAADEQFF. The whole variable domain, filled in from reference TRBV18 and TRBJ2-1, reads NAGVMQNPRHLVRRRGQEARLRCSPMKGHSHVYWYRQLPEEGLKFMVYLQKENIIDESGMPKERFSAEFPKEGPSILRIQQVVRGDSAAYFCASSPDRAADEQFFGPGTRLTVL.

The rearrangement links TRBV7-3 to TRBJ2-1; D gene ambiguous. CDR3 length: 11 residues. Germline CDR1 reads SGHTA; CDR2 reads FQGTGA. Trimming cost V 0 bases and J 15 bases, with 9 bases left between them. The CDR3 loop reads CASSLTGVLFF. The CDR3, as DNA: TGTGCCAGCAGCTTAACTGGTGTTCTGTTCTTC.

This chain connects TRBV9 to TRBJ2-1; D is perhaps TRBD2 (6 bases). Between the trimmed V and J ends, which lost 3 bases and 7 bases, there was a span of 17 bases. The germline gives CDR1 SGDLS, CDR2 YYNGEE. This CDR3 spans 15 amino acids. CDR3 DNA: TGTGCCAGCAGCGCCGGGACTTCGACAAGGAATGAGCAGTTCTTC. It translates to CASSAGTSTRNEQFF. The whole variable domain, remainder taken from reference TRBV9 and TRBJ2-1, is DSGVTQTPKHLITATGQRVTLRCSPRSGDLSVYWYQQSLDQGLQFLIQYYNGEERAKGNILERFSAQQFPDLHSELNLSSLELGDSALYFCASSAGTSTRNEQFFGPGTRLTVL.